These 8 T cell receptor beta chains share one sample of origin, sequenced in a study of type 1 and type 2 diabetes patients. Amplification started from genomic DNA. The TCR beta CDR3 region was amplified using 30 forward and 13 reverse primers. TCRdb called the multiplex PCR reads again in MiXCR, with one record for every CDR3 protein. This table holds approximately 260,000 distinct CDR3 sequences, more than 40% found once. What was sequenced was peripheral blood mononuclear cells (PBMCs). These receptor sequences come from a man aged 18 to 35 with type 2 diabetes.

The V gene is TRBV6-6, the J gene TRBJ1-6, with 10 bases lining up with TRBD1. Germline assignment: CDR1 MNHNY and CDR2 SVGAGI (reference sequence). V lost 10 bases and J lost 7; bases outside the gene matches: 10. The CDR3 totals 15 residues. CDR3 residues: CAIRPTGQGNSPLHF. The DNA of the CDR3 is TGTGCCATCAGACCAACGGGACAGGGGAATTCACCCCTCCACTTT.

The gene calls are TRBV7-3 and TRBJ1-2, with a weak D call TRBD1 (5 bases). Looked up from germline, CDR1 is SGHTA and CDR2 is FQGTGA. V gave up 5 bases and J gave up 8 bases, with 18 bases separating them. CDR3 length equals 14 residues. The CDR3 region has the DNA TGTGCCAGCAGCCAAGTAACGCAGGGTGGGGGCTACACCTTC. Protein sequence: CASSQVTQGGGYTF.

This clonotype appeared a few times. V gene TRBV28 combines with J gene TRBJ1-1, with D perhaps matching TRBD1 (5 bases). This CDR3 comprises 16 residues. Germline V gene data show CDR1 as MDHEN and CDR2 as SYDVKM. Trimming left V 6 bases short and J 5 bases short, with 22 bases between. The CDR3 region is CASSPAPYAGMTEAFF. In nucleotides, the CDR3 is TGTGCCAGCAGCCCAGCCCCCTATGCAGGGATGACTGAAGCTTTCTTT.

This rearrangement joins TRBV13 to TRBJ2-5; 8 bases are a match to TRBD1. The germline gives CDR1 PRHDT, CDR2 FYEKMQ (reference sequence). This CDR3 contains 14 residues. V was pared by 5 bases and J by 4 bases, with 6 bases of the junction left unmatched. Written as DNA, the CDR3 is TGTGCCAGCAGCGGGGGGACAGGCGGAGAGACCCAGTACTTC. As protein: CASSGGTGGETQYF. The variable domain in full, with the rest retrieved from reference TRBV13 and TRBJ2-5, is AAGVIQSPRHLIKEKRETATLKCYPIPRHDTVYWYQQGPGQDPQFLISFYEKMQSDKGSIPDRFSAQQFSDYHSELNMSSLELGDSALYFCASSGGTGGETQYFGPGTRLLVL.

The chain combines TRBV6-5 with TRBJ1-1; perhaps TRBD1 as D (6 bases). Trimming cost V 6 bases and J 1 base, with 12 bases left between them. This CDR3 is 14 amino acids long. Germline V gene data show CDR1 as MNHEY and CDR2 as SVGAGI. The CDR3 DNA is TGTGCCAGCAGCCACAGGGAGGCGAACACTGAAGCTTTCTTT. This sequence encodes CASSHREANTEAFF.

The gene calls are TRBV10-3 and TRBJ2-6, with D unresolved. V shed 8 bases and J shed 2 bases, with 16 bases lying between them. Germline V gene lookup returns CDR1 ENHRY and CDR2 SYGVKD. The CDR3 loop spans 16 amino acids. The CDR3, as DNA: TGTGCCATCCCCGCGGTCTCCCGAGCTGGGGCCAACGTCCTGACTTTC. As protein: CAIPAVSRAGANVLTF.

V usage is TRBV19 and J usage is TRBJ2-1, with TRBD1 identical over 9 bases. V trimming: 6 bases; J trimming: 8 bases; junction bases outside the gene matches: 8. CDR3 length equals 14 residues. CDR1 and CDR2 (germline): LNHDA, SQIVND (reference sequence). The CDR3: CASSPGQGRHEQFF. DNA of the CDR3: TGTGCCAGTAGCCCGGGACAGGGAAGGCATGAGCAGTTCTTC.

J is TRBJ2-1 and V is TRBV4-3; D uncertain. The CDR3 loop spans 13 amino acids. V was cut by 0 bases and J by 10 bases, with 10 bases left in between. The germline V gene has CDR1 LGHNA and CDR2 YSLEER. The CDR3 coding sequence is TGCGCCAGCAGCCAAGATTGGGTGGAGGAGCAGTTCTTC. Residues: CASSQDWVEEQFF.